These 11 T cell receptor beta chains came from one sample sequenced in a study of response to subunit inactivated influenza vaccine. Using its own MiXCR run on the RT-PCR reads, TCRdb lists one record per CDR3 protein. Among approximately 170,000 distinct CDR3 sequences listed, roughly 12% were seen once. The data also belong to a second study, concerning T cells expressing NK-cell markers. Turning to that study: Production of TCR beta cDNA relied on 5'RACE template switching with UMIs.

The specimen was CD8+ T cells sorted from PBMCs, collected about 13 days after vaccination. These receptors all come from a man aged 50-60 years who received an inactivated influenza vaccine.

Only a few counts were recorded for this clonotype. V and J are TRBV7-9 and TRBJ2-2; TRBD1 might be the D (5 bases). Trimming took off 5 bases at V and 9 bases at J, with 10 bases between the two ends. The CDR3 is 12 residues long. Germline CDR1 reads SEHNR; CDR2 reads FQNEAQ (reference sequence). CDR3: CASSPQGRELFF. The CDR3 DNA reads TGTGCCAGCAGCCCTCAGGGCCGGGAGCTGTTTTTT. The complete variable domain, with remaining parts taken from reference TRBV7-9 and TRBJ2-2, reads DTGVSQNPRHKITKRGQNVTFRCDPISEHNRLYWYRQTLGQGPEFLTYFQNEAQLEKSRLLSDRFSAERPKGSFSTLEIQRTEQGDSAMYLCASSPQGRELFFGEGSRLTVL.

In this sample, this clonotype turned up many times. The V call is TRBV3-1, the J call TRBJ2-7; D is uncertain. The germline CDR1 and CDR2 sequences are LGHDT and YNNKEL (reference sequence). V lost 2 bases and J 5 bases, leaving 16 bases between the germline ends. The CDR3 runs to 15 residues. The DNA for the CDR3 is TGTGCCAGCAGCCAATCAGCAGCCGGCACGGACGAGCAGTACTTC. Translation gives CASSQSAAGTDEQYF.

The chain recombines TRBV5-1 with TRBJ1-1, with D possibly matching TRBD1 (5 bases). This CDR3 contains 16 residues. The ends were cut back, 0 bases at V and 1 base at J, with 13 bases in the middle. In germline, CDR1 is SGHRS, CDR2 YFSETQ. CDR3 coding DNA: TGCGCCAGCAGCTTGGGAGAGGGGCGGAAGAACACTGAAGCTTTCTTT. This sequence encodes CASSLGEGRKNTEAFF.

The genes are TRBV6-6 and TRBJ2-7; D ambiguous. The V end lost 2 bases, the J end lost 2 bases, and 4 bases lay between the germline ends. Germline CDR1 and CDR2: MNHNY and SVGAGI (reference sequence). The CDR3 has 12 residues. CDR3 sequence (DNA): TGTGCCAGCAGTTACGGAACCTACGAGCAGTACTTC. This encodes CASSYGTYEQYF.

This clonotype was observed a handful of times. V and J are TRBV30 and TRBJ2-3; 8 bases fit TRBD1. V shed 1 base, J shed 5 bases, and the junction held 14 bases outside the gene matches. Germline lookup yields CDR1 GTSNPN and CDR2 SVGIG (reference sequence). The CDR3 contains 17 residues. The chain's CDR3 is CAWSGLRQGSLGDTQYF. As DNA, the CDR3 is TGTGCCTGGAGTGGGTTAAGACAGGGGTCATTAGGAGATACGCAGTATTTT.

J is TRBJ2-7 and V is TRBV29-1, with a tentative D call TRBD1 (5 bases). The CDR3 runs 14 residues. Germline lookup yields CDR1 SQVTM and CDR2 ANQGSEA. Trimming stripped 3 bases from V and 1 base from J, with 13 bases between. The CDR3 protein is CSVEAQGLSYEQYF. The CDR3 DNA reads TGCAGCGTTGAGGCGCAGGGTCTATCCTACGAGCAGTACTTC.

This clonotype showed up just a few times. The chain has TRBV6-2 or TRBV6-3 and TRBJ2-3; no reliable D call. Germline V gene data show CDR1 as MNHEY and CDR2 as SVGEGT. V was pared by 0 bases and J by 4 bases, with 11 bases between. CDR3 size: 15 residues. The CDR3 loop is CASSYSFGIPDTQYF. CDR3 nucleotides: TGTGCCAGCAGTTACTCCTTCGGAATCCCAGATACGCAGTATTTT.

This sequence joins TRBV25-1 and TRBJ2-7; D remains unclear. The V end lost 4 bases, the J end lost 3 bases, and 4 bases lay between the germline ends. This CDR3 spans 11 amino acids. Germline V gene sequence: CDR1 MGHDK, CDR2 SYGVNS. The CDR3 loop is CASSGHYEQYF. CDR3 coding DNA: TGTGCCAGCAGTGGGCACTACGAGCAGTACTTC.

This clonotype has just a few counts. The chain carries TRBV5-1 and TRBJ2-3, with 8 positions matching TRBD1. Losses at the gene ends were 5 bases for V and 1 base for J; bases not matched to a gene: 3. CDR1 and CDR2 from the germline V gene are SGHRS and YFSETQ. The CDR3 is made up of 14 amino acids. The CDR3 coding sequence is TGCGCCAGCAGGTCGACAGGGGGCACAGATACGCAGTATTTT. Amino acids: CASRSTGGTDTQYF. Complete variable domain (other parts from reference TRBV5-1 and TRBJ2-3): KAGVTQTPRYLIKTRGQQVTLSCSPISGHRSVSWYQQTPGQGLQFLFEYFSETQRNKGNFPGRFSGRQFSNSRSEMNVSTLELGDSALYLCASRSTGGTDTQYFGPGTRLTVL.

Concerning this clonotype: An end of the junction does not agree with germline; a read error may underlie this. This chain joins TRBV9 and TRBJ2-7; 9 nucleotides align to TRBD2. Per the germline V gene, CDR1 is SGDLS and CDR2 is YYNGEE. This CDR3 comprises 15 residues. CDR3 amino acids: CASSVAASGAYEQYF. The CDR3 DNA is TGTGCCAGCAGCGTAGCGGCTAGCGGGGCCTATGAGCAGTACTTC.

This clonotype came up many times. The chain recombines TRBV11-2 with TRBJ2-7; D possibly corresponds to TRBD1 (6 bases). V dropped 1 base and J dropped 3 bases, with 13 bases sitting between them. Germline values: CDR1 SGHAT, CDR2 FQNNGV. This CDR3 region has 15 residues. CDR3 protein: CASSLGYGTSYEQYF. The CDR3 DNA follows: TGTGCCAGCAGCTTAGGGTACGGGACAAGCTACGAGCAGTACTTC.